These 2 T cell receptor beta chains were sequenced from one sample in a study of cytomegalovirus exposure and HLA in healthy donors. Primers: 60 Vbeta forward and 13 Jbeta reverse. TCRdb's table, derived via immunoSEQ multiplex PCR, lists solely in-frame clones and lacks some. The sample contains 150,000 to 200,000 clones, around 76% of which appear only once. The material sequenced was PBMCs. The source is a female donor in good health and CMV-seronegative.

The chain recombines TRBV25-1 with TRBJ1-1, with D hard to call. CDR3 length equals 13 residues. Germline assignment: CDR1 MGHDK and CDR2 SYGVNS. V was clipped by 3 bases and J by 11 bases, with 16 bases between them. The CDR3 protein is CASSEGDAIVAFF. The CDR3 bases are TGTGCCAGCAGTGAGGGAGATGCAATCGTGGCTTTCTTT.

The gene calls are TRBV25-1 and TRBJ1-5; perhaps TRBD1 as D (5 bases). V lost 2 bases and J 2 bases, leaving 13 bases between the germline ends. The CDR3 extends over 16 amino acids. Germline V gives CDR1 MGHDK, CDR2 SYGVNS. The CDR3 spells CASSEPDLGGNQPQHF. Written as DNA, the CDR3 is TGTGCCAGCAGTGAACCCGACCTAGGGGGCAATCAGCCCCAGCATTTT.